The T cell receptor beta chain under discussion was sequenced for a study of tumor-infiltrating lymphocytes in localized non-small cell lung cancer. Study at large: The cohort mixed smokers and never-smokers, several histologies, and some post-neoadjuvant-chemotherapy samples. Study-wide findings and caveats: Tumor T-cell fraction from TCR sequencing was not associated with recurrence-free survival (p = 0.61). Tumors had more T cell infiltration than uninvolved lung, per TCRbeta sequencing and CD3 counts. Not all patients were TCR sequenced, owing to tissue quantity.

The protocol was immunoSEQ multiplex PCR, while the TCRdb copy is restricted to in-frame clones and leaves out a portion. The sample yields roughly 13,000 clones, about 77% seen once. Germline CDR1 reads SGHRS; CDR2 reads YFSETQ. V shed 2 bases and J 9 bases; nucleotides not matched to a gene: 9. The CDR3 extends over 15 amino acids. On this clone: The antigen is not known.

Sequencing was performed on lung tumor tissue. This rearrangement joins TRBV5-1 to TRBJ2-1; the match to TRBD2 covers 9 bases. The TCR was taken from a human donor with non-small cell lung cancer. The CDR3 protein is CASSFTAGGISEQFF. The CDR3 DNA is TGCGCCAGCAGCTTTACAGCGGGAGGTATAAGTGAGCAGTTCTTC.